This TCR beta chain is drawn from a study of cytomegalovirus exposure and HLA in healthy donors. 13 Jbeta primers and 60 Vbeta primers were used for the PCR. Repertoires were generated with immunoSEQ multiplex PCR, while TCRdb's copy carries only in-frame clones and drops some. The sample contains over 100,000 clones, around four fifths of which appear only once. The CDR3 is made up of 14 amino acids. With V trimmed by 3 bases and J by 5 bases, 3 bases remained unmatched. CDR1 is MNHEY, CDR2 SVGAGI, per germline. V gene TRBV6-5 combines with J gene TRBJ2-5; TRBD2 aligns across 10 bases. This receptor was taken from a female donor in good health and CMV-seronegative. The sample consisted of PBMCs. The chain's CDR3 is CASSYMGLAETQYF. The CDR3 DNA reads as TGTGCCAGCAGTTATATGGGACTAGCGGAGACCCAGTACTTC.